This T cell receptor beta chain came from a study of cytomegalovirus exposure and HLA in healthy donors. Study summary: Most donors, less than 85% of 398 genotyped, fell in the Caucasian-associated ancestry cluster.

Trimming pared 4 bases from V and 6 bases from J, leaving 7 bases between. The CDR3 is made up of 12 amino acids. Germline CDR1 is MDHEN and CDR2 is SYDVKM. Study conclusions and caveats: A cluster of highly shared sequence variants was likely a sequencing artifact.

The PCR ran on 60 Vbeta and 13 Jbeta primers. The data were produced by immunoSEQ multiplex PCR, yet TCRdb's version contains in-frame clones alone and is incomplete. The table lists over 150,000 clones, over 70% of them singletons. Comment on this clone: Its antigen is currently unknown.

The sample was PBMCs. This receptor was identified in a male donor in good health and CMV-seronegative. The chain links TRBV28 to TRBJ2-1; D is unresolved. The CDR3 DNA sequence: TGTGCCAGCAGTTCCCCTCGCAATGAGCAGTTCTTC. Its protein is CASSSPRNEQFF.